The clone carrying this T cell receptor (beta chain) has a single count. Assay: immunoSEQ multiplex PCR; the TCRdb copy retains only in-frame clones and omits some. The table records over 50,000 clones, roughly 87% of them present only once. This specimen belongs to a study of T cell changes during pregnancy in multiple sclerosis. This TCR was sampled from a female donor with multiple sclerosis, enrolled in a pregnancy study. The sample was peripheral blood, taken in the first trimester of pregnancy.

This CDR3 reads CAWSDPDRAYEQYF. The CDR3 bases are TGTGCCTGGAGTGACCCGGACAGGGCCTACGAGCAGTACTTC. The chain couples TRBV30 to TRBJ2-7, with 8 bases that match TRBD1. J lost 2 bases, V lost 1 base, and 4 bases had no gene match. The length of the CDR3 is 14 residues. Per the germline V gene, CDR1 is GTSNPN and CDR2 is SVGIG (reference sequence). Filled out from reference TRBV30 and TRBJ2-7, the complete variable domain reads SQTIHQWPATLVQPVGSPLSLECTVEGTSNPNLYWYRQAAGRGLQLLFYSVGIGQISSEVPQNLSASRPQDRQFILSSKKLLLSDSGFYLCAWSDPDRAYEQYFGPGTRLTVT.